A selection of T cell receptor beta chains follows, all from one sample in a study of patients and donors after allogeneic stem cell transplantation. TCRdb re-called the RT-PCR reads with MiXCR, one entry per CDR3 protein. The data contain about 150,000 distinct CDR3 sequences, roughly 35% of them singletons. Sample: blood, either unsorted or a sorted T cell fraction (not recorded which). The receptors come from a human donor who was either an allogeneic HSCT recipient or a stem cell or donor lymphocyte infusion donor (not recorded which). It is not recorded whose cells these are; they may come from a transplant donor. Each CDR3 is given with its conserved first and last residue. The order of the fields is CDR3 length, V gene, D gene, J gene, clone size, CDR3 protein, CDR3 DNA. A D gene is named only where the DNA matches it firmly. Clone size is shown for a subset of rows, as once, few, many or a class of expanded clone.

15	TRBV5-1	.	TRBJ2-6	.	CASSPDPEGANVLTF	TGCGCCAGCAGTCCGGACCCGGAGGGGGCCAACGTCCTGACTTTC
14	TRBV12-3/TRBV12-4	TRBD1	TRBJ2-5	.	CASSPGGFQETQYF	TGTGCCAGCAGTCCAGGGGGATTCCAAGAGACCCAGTACTTC
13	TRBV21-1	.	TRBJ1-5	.	CASRAGADQPQHF	TGTGCCAGCAGGGCAGGGGCCGATCAGCCCCAGCATTTT
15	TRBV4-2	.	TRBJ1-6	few	CASSQGGRYNSPLHF	TGTGCCAGCAGCCAAGGGGGACGTTATAATTCACCCCTCCACTTT
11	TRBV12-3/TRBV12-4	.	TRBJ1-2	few	CASSYFPGYTF	TGTGCCAGCAGTTATTTCCCTGGCTACACCTTC
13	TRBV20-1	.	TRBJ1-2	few	CSARQIINYGYTF	TGCAGTGCTAGACAAATTATAAACTATGGCTACACCTTC
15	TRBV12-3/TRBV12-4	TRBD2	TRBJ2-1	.	CASSPGTSGSGEQFF	TGTGCCAGCAGTCCCGGGACTAGCGGGTCAGGTGAGCAGTTCTTC
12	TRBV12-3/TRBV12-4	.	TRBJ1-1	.	CASSFPRREAFF	TGTGCCAGCAGTTTCCCCAGGCGAGAAGCTTTCTTT
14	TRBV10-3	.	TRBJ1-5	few	CASRHVDSNQPQHF	TGTGCCTCACGCCATGTGGATAGCAATCAGCCCCAGCATTTT
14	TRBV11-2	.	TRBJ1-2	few	CASRTDGAEYGYTF	TGTGCCAGCAGAACGGATGGGGCGGAGTATGGCTACACCTTC
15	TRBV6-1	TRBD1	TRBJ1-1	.	CASSPKGQGFFEAFF	TGTGCCAGCAGCCCGAAGGGACAGGGTTTTTTTGAAGCTTTCTTT
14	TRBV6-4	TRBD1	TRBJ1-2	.	CASRIDRVIYGYTF	TGTGCCAGCAGGATCGACAGGGTTATCTATGGCTACACCTTC
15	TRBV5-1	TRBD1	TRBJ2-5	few	CASSLRRGPQETQYF	TGCGCCAGCAGCTTAAGAAGGGGGCCTCAAGAGACCCAGTACTTC
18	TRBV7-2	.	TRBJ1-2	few	CASSLERFPIPLNYGYTF	TGTGCCAGCAGCTTAGAAAGGTTCCCTATTCCCCTTAACTATGGCTACACCTTC
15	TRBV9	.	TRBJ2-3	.	CASSVAGRDTDTQYF	TGTGCCAGCAGCGTAGCGGGCAGGGACACAGATACGCAGTATTTT
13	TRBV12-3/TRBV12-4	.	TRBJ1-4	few	CASSQAPGEKLFF	TGTGCCAGCAGCCAAGCACCGGGGGAAAAACTGTTTTTT
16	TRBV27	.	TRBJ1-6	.	CASKDGPSSYNSPLHF	TGTGCCAGCAAGGACGGCCCTAGCTCCTATAATTCACCCCTCCACTTT
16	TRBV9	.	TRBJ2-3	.	CASSGAIAGPPDTQYF	TGTGCCAGCAGCGGTGCCATAGCCGGCCCCCCAGATACGCAGTATTTT
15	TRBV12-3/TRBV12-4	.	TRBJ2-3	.	CASTLGGWSTDTQYF	TGTGCCAGCACCCTAGGGGGGTGGTCCACAGATACGCAGTATTTT
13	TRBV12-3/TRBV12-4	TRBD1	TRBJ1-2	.	CASSLEGAYGYTF	TGTGCCAGCAGTTTGGAGGGGGCTTATGGCTACACCTTC
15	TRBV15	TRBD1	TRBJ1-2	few	CATSPPGQGREGYTF	TGTGCCACCAGCCCGCCGGGACAGGGGAGGGAAGGCTACACCTTC
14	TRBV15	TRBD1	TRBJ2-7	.	CATSREDRGYEQYF	TGTGCCACCAGCAGAGAGGACAGGGGCTACGAGCAGTACTTC
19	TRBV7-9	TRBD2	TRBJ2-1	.	CASSQGASGGWRSYNEQFF	TGTGCCAGCAGCCAAGGGGCTAGCGGGGGGTGGCGCTCCTACAATGAGCAGTTCTTC
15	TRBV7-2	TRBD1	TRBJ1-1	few	CASSLEKGAIAEAFF	TGTGCCAGCAGCTTAGAGAAGGGGGCGATCGCTGAAGCTTTCTTT
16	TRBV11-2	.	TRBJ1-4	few	CASSLENRLGGEKLFF	TGTGCCAGCAGCTTGGAGAACAGGCTCGGGGGTGAAAAACTGTTTTTT
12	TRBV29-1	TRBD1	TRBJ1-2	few	CSVKTGGGGYTF	TGCAGCGTTAAGACAGGGGGAGGTGGCTACACCTTC
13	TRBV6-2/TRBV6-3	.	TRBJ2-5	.	CASSFRQQETQYF	TGTGCCAGCAGTTTTAGGCAGCAAGAGACCCAGTACTTC
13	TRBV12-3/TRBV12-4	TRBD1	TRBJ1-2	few	CASSPTGAYGYTF	TGTGCCAGCAGCCCAACAGGGGCCTATGGCTACACCTTC
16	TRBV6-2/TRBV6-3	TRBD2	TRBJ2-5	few	CASSYGLAGIGETQYF	TGTGCCAGCAGTTACGGACTAGCGGGGATCGGGGAGACCCAGTACTTC
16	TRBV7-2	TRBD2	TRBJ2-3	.	CASSLMAGGAGDTQYF	TGTGCCAGCAGCTTAATGGCCGGGGGGGCCGGAGATACGCAGTATTTT
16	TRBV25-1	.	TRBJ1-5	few	CASSEGGQGPHQPQHF	TGTGCCAGCAGTGAAGGGGGCCAGGGTCCACATCAGCCCCAGCATTTT
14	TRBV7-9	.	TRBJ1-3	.	CASSSGPGGDTIYF	TGTGCCAGCAGTTCGGGGCCAGGAGGGGACACCATATATTTT
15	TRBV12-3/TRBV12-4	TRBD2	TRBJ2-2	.	CASSLWSGAEEELFF	TGTGCCAGCAGTTTATGGAGCGGGGCCGAGGAGGAGCTGTTTTTT
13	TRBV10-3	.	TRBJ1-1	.	CAISEGENTEAFF	TGTGCCATCTCAGAGGGAGAGAACACTGAAGCTTTCTTT
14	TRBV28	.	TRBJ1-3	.	CASSRTYSGNTIYF	TGTGCCAGCAGTAGGACATATTCTGGAAACACCATATATTTT
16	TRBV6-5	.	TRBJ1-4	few	CASSYSSQVLGEKLFF	TGTGCCAGCAGTTACTCGAGCCAGGTCTTGGGTGAAAAACTGTTTTTT
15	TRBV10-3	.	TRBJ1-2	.	CAISDAGWANYGYTF	TGTGCCATCAGTGATGCAGGTTGGGCTAACTATGGCTACACCTTC
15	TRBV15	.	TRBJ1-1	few	CATSSLEDLNTEAFF	TGTGCCACCAGCAGCCTAGAAGACTTGAACACTGAAGCTTTCTTT
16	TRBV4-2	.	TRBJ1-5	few	CASSHPRGGSNQPQHF	TGTGCCAGCAGCCACCCCCGGGGTGGGTCTAATCAGCCCCAGCATTTT
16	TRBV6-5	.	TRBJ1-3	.	CASSYKWGQFGNTIYF	TGTGCCAGCAGTTACAAGTGGGGGCAGTTTGGAAACACCATATATTTT
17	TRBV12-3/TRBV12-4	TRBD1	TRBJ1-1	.	CASSPGTGGEGNTEAFF	TGTGCCAGCAGCCCAGGGACAGGGGGAGAGGGGAACACTGAAGCTTTCTTT
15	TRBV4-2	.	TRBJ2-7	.	CASSQGQDVFHEQYF	TGTGCCAGCAGCCAAGGACAGGATGTTTTCCACGAGCAGTACTTC
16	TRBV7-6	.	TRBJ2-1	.	CASSLEAEGNYNEQFF	TGTGCCAGCAGCTTAGAGGCCGAGGGAAACTACAATGAGCAGTTCTTC
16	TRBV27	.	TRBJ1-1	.	CASSLLFRPMNTEAFF	TGTGCCAGCAGTTTACTCTTCCGACCCATGAACACTGAAGCTTTCTTT
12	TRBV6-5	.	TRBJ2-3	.	CASSYGENTQYF	TGTGCCAGCAGTTACGGGGAGAATACGCAGTATTTT
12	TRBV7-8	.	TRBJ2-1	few	CASSLVGDEQFF	TGTGCCAGCAGCTTAGTGGGGGATGAGCAGTTCTTC
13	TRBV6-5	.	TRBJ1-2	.	CASSSDPRRGYTF	TGTGCCAGCAGCTCAGACCCGCGACGGGGCTACACCTTC
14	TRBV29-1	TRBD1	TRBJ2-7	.	CSVDSDRGSYEQYF	TGCAGCGTTGATAGTGACAGGGGTTCCTACGAGCAGTACTTC
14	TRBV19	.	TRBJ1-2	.	CASTLPGGDYGYTF	TGTGCCAGTACTCTCCCGGGGGGAGACTATGGCTACACCTTC
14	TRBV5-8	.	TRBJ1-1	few	CASSLPGREAEAFF	TGTGCCAGCAGCTTACCAGGGCGAGAAGCTGAAGCTTTCTTT
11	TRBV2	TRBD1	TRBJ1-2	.	CAGTGLYGYTF	TGTGCCGGGACAGGGCTCTATGGCTACACCTTC
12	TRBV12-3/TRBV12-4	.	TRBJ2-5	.	CASFGPQETQYF	TGTGCCAGCTTTGGGCCCCAAGAGACCCAGTACTTC
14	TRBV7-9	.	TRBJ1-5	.	CASSLGGVAQPQHF	TGTGCCAGCAGCTTAGGCGGGGTAGCGCAGCCCCAGCATTTT
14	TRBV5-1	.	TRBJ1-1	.	CASSFGPLGTEAFF	TGCGCCAGCAGCTTCGGGCCCTTGGGGACTGAAGCTTTCTTT
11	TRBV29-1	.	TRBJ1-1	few	CSVGPNPEAFF	TGCAGCGTTGGGCCCAACCCTGAAGCTTTCTTT
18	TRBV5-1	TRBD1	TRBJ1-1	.	CASSFGVRTGQANTEAFF	TGCGCCAGCAGCTTTGGAGTTCGAACAGGACAGGCGAACACTGAAGCTTTCTTT
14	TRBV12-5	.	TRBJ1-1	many	CASGLDGMNTEAFF	TGTGCTAGTGGTTTGGACGGTATGAACACTGAAGCTTTCTTT